This T cell receptor (beta chain) was recovered during a study of OX40 agonist ivuxolimab in advanced cancers. Study information: Patients were given ivuxolimab, an antibody that agonizes OX40 (CD134). Three partial responders included one hepatocellular carcinoma patient and two cutaneous melanoma patients.

Data came from immunoSEQ multiplex PCR; TCRdb stores just in-frame clones and leaves some out. The sample lists under 100,000 clones; 90% were seen once. Germline values: CDR1 MNHEY, CDR2 SVGAGI. V dropped 6 bases and J dropped 7; count of bases not matched to a gene: 3. The CDR3 contains 12 residues. A remark on this clone: The antigen is undetermined.

Exclusion of a patient followed from autoimmune disease history or systemic immunosuppression. Regarding the study as a whole: Researchers report that CD8+ T cells had, on average, more expanded clones than CD4+.

The rearrangement uses TRBV6-5 and TRBJ1-5; 7 positions agree with TRBD1. This sequence was found in an adult with an advanced solid tumor such as melanoma, head and neck, liver or kidney cancer. The source was CD4+ or CD8+ T cells sorted from blood, collected in a trial of the OX40 agonist ivuxolimab. CDR3 DNA: TGTGCCAGCAGACAGGGGCAGCAGCCCCAGCATTTT. As protein: CASRQGQQPQHF.